These 18 T cell receptor beta chains were all obtained from the same sample, sequenced in a study of T cells in Graves' hyperthyroidism and ophthalmopathy. RNA transcripts provided the source from which TCR beta CDR3 regions were amplified. HTBI primers were employed in a first-round RT-PCR of the TCR CDR3. TCRdb reprocessed the multiplex PCR reads with MiXCR, giving one entry per CDR3 protein. In the table there are hundreds of thousands of distinct CDR3 sequences, 16% of which are singletons. Sample: blood. The receptors were gathered from a woman between 25 and 40 years old with Graves' hyperthyroidism.

V is TRBV30 and J is TRBJ1-4; D may be TRBD1 (5 bases). This CDR3 spans 13 amino acids. V was trimmed by 0 bases and J by 8 bases, leaving 10 bases between them. Germline V gives CDR1 GTSNPN, CDR2 SVGIG (reference sequence). The CDR3 bases are TGTGCCTGGAGTGTGGGGGGGGACGAAAAACTGTTTTTT. It translates to CAWSVGGDEKLFF.

This clonotype was seen repeatedly, ten times or more. The rearrangement links TRBV20-1 to TRBJ2-7; 7 bases match TRBD1. From germline, CDR1 is DFQATT and CDR2 SNEGSKA (reference sequence). V dropped 3 bases and J dropped 1; count of bases not matched to a gene: 12. This CDR3 comprises 16 residues. The CDR3 nucleotides are TGCAGTGCTAGGGCTATACAGGGGAAACTGTCCTACGAGCAGTACTTC. Translated, it gives CSARAIQGKLSYEQYF.

The table lists this clonotype with many counts. J is TRBJ1-1 and V is TRBV20-1, with D perhaps matching TRBD1 (5 bases). V was shortened by 4 bases and J by 4 bases, with 7 bases between the two germline ends. Germline lookup yields CDR1 DFQATT and CDR2 SNEGSKA (reference sequence). The CDR3 runs to 11 residues. The DNA of the CDR3 is TGCAGTGCTACGGGGGGCACTGAAGCTTTCTTT. Translated: CSATGGTEAFF.

The chain recombines TRBV28 with TRBJ1-1; tentative D call: TRBD1 (6 bases). The V gene lost 6 bases and the J gene lost 6 bases, with 23 bases spanning the gap. Germline lookup yields CDR1 MDHEN and CDR2 SYDVKM. The CDR3 has 16 amino acids. This chain's CDR3 is CASRQNNDRTDAEAFF. DNA of the CDR3: TGTGCCAGCAGACAAAACAATGACAGGACGGACGCTGAAGCTTTCTTT.

This clonotype was recorded many times. The DNA for the CDR3 is TGCGCCAGCAGCTTGGAGGAGGGGCTAGAGACCCAGTACTTC. Encoded protein: CASSLEEGLETQYF. V usage is TRBV5-1 and J usage is TRBJ2-5; the D gene is possibly TRBD2 (6 bases). Germline V CDR1 and CDR2: SGHRS, YFSETQ. The CDR3 contains 14 residues. Trimming shortened V by 0 bases and J by 4 bases, and 10 bases separated the two germline ends.

This clonotype was counted ten times or more. The chain uses TRBV6-1 and TRBJ1-1; D unresolved. The CDR3 covers 12 residues. V was clipped by 7 bases and J by 1 base, with 7 bases between them. Germline V gene data show CDR1 as MNHNS and CDR2 as SASEGT. The CDR3 loop reads CASIRANTEAFF. The DNA of the CDR3 is TGTGCCAGCATTAGGGCGAACACTGAAGCTTTCTTT.

This clonotype was detected only a few times. The rearrangement links TRBV7-9 to TRBJ2-5; TRBD2 aligns across 15 bases. After removal of 5 bases from V and 5 bases from J, the junction contained 9 bases not matched to a gene. The CDR3 sequence is 17 residues long. Germline V gives CDR1 SEHNR, CDR2 FQNEAQ (reference sequence). Here the CDR3 reads CASSTWTSGRATETQYF. For the CDR3, the DNA is TGTGCCAGCAGCACCTGGACTAGCGGGAGGGCCACGGAGACCCAGTACTTC.

This clonotype was seen repeatedly, ten times or more. CDR3 in DNA: TGCAGTGCTAGGAGAGGGACGGGTGAAGCTTTCTTT. Amino acids: CSARRGTGEAFF. The genes are TRBV20-1 and TRBJ1-1; D possibly corresponds to TRBD1 (5 bases). The CDR3 is 12 residues long. CDR1 is DFQATT, CDR2 SNEGSKA, per germline (reference sequence). The V end lost 3 bases, the J end lost 7 bases, and 12 bases lay between the germline ends.

This clonotype was seen ten or more times. The rearrangement uses TRBV10-3 and TRBJ2-3; 8 bases line up with TRBD2. Germline trimming cut 6 bases from V and 5 bases from J; bases unmatched to any gene: 13. From germline, CDR1 is ENHRY and CDR2 SYGVKD. The CDR3 extends over 16 amino acids. This CDR3 is CAISGVERESEDTQYF. The CDR3 DNA is TGTGCCATCAGCGGGGTCGAGCGGGAGTCGGAAGATACGCAGTATTTT.

This chain connects TRBV30 to TRBJ2-1; 9 nucleotides agree with TRBD2. Germline lookup yields CDR1 GTSNPN and CDR2 SVGIG (reference sequence). The CDR3 has 16 residues. V lost 2 bases to trimming and J lost 9 bases; unmatched junction nucleotides: 14. The CDR3 nucleotides are TGTGCCTGGAGTTTCCGTAGCGGGAGCGTATTGTTTGAGCAGTTCTTC. Amino acid sequence: CAWSFRSGSVLFEQFF.

This clonotype is a singleton in its sample. The chain uses TRBV19 and TRBJ2-1; D is uncertain. V was trimmed by 2 bases and J by 3 bases, leaving 11 bases between them. The CDR3 loop spans 15 amino acids. In germline, CDR1 is LNHDA, CDR2 SQIVND (reference sequence). The CDR3: CASSIQANLYNEQFF. DNA of the CDR3: TGTGCCAGTAGTATACAGGCGAATCTCTACAATGAGCAGTTCTTC. The variable domain in full, completed from reference TRBV19 and TRBJ2-1, reads DGGITQSPKYLFRKEGQNVTLSCEQNLNHDAMYWYRQDPGQGLRLIYYSQIVNDFQKGDIAEGYSVSREKKESFPLTVTSAQKNPTAFYLCASSIQANLYNEQFFGPGTRLTVL.

The CDR3 sequence is CAWSNPRPSGRITDTQYF. The CDR3 bases are TGTGCCTGGAGTAACCCTCGTCCTAGCGGGAGGATCACAGATACGCAGTATTTT. The rearrangement links TRBV30 to TRBJ2-3; TRBD2 matches 11 bases. Germline V CDR1 and CDR2: GTSNPN, SVGIG (reference sequence). V was pared by 2 bases and J by 2 bases, with 12 bases of the junction left unmatched. This CDR3 spans 18 amino acids.

In its sample, this clonotype was seen many times. The chain uses TRBV3-1 and TRBJ2-5, with 9 bases lining up with TRBD1. The V segment lost 3 bases and the J segment 3 bases; nucleotides outside the gene matches: 5. The CDR3 is made up of 15 amino acids. Germline loops: CDR1 LGHDT, CDR2 YNNKEL (reference sequence). CDR3 residues: CASSHRGQGKETQYF. The CDR3 coding sequence is TGTGCCAGCAGCCACCGGGGACAGGGCAAAGAGACCCAGTACTTC.

In its sample, this clonotype was seen many times. The V gene is TRBV7-2, the J gene TRBJ2-1; TRBD1 aligns across 7 bases. The CDR3 covers 16 residues. V trimming: 1 base; J trimming: 1 base; junction bases outside the gene matches: 4. Per the germline V gene, CDR1 is SGHTA and CDR2 is FQGNSA. As DNA, the CDR3 is TGTGCCAGCAGCTTAGTGACAGGGCGGTCCTACAATGAGCAGTTCTTC. Translating it yields CASSLVTGRSYNEQFF.

Turning to this clonotype: This may stem from a read error, because a much larger clone lies one nucleotide away. This rearrangement joins TRBV29-1 to TRBJ2-3, with a weak D call TRBD1 (6 bases). The V gene's germline CDR1 is SQVTM and CDR2 ANQGSEA. V was shortened by 6 bases and J by 6 bases, with 16 bases between the two germline ends. The CDR3 totals 13 residues. DNA of the CDR3: TGCAGCGTATCCGGGATAAGGGGGGATACGCAGTATTTT. It yields the protein CSVSGIRGDTQYF.

This clonotype was seen a handful of times. The V and J genes are TRBV5-4 and TRBJ2-7; a possible D gene is TRBD1 (6 bases). Trimming took 4 bases from V and 0 from J, leaving 14 bases between them. The CDR3 has 15 residues. CDR1 is SGHNT, CDR2 YYREEE, per germline (reference sequence). Here the CDR3 DNA reads TGTGCCAGCAGCGCGAAGACAGGCTACTCCTACGAGCAGTACTTC. This gives the protein CASSAKTGYSYEQYF.

A note on this clonotype: This CDR3 is missing its conserved last phenylalanine or tryptophan, likely due to a read error. The rearrangement uses TRBV11-3 and TRBJ2-1, with 9 positions matching TRBD1. Looked up from germline, CDR1 is SGHNT and CDR2 is YENEEA. The ends lost 3 bases at V and 6 bases at J; junction bases unmatched: 15. This CDR3 is 18 amino acids long. The CDR3 nucleotides read TGTGCCAGCAGCTTCGCAGCCGGGACAGGGATGGGGGCCAATGAGCAGTTCCTC. This encodes CASSFAAGTGMGANEQFL.

This clonotype occurred once. The chain recombines TRBV5-1 with TRBJ2-2; the match to TRBD2 covers 11 bases. V lost 4 bases to trimming and J lost 6 bases; unmatched junction nucleotides: 5. The CDR3 contains 15 residues. Germline V gene data show CDR1 as SGHRS and CDR2 as YFSETQ. In nucleotides, the CDR3 is TGCGCCAGCAGCCGACTAGCGGGAAAGGCCGGGGAGCTGTTTTTT. Its protein product is CASSRLAGKAGELFF. Looking up the rest from reference TRBV5-1 and TRBJ2-2 gives the full variable domain: KAGVTQTPRYLIKTRGQQVTLSCSPISGHRSVSWYQQTPGQGLQFLFEYFSETQRNKGNFPGRFSGRQFSNSRSEMNVSTLELGDSALYLCASSRLAGKAGELFFGEGSRLTVL.